This T cell receptor (beta chain) is drawn from a study of PD-1 blockade in mismatch repair-deficient tumors. This table comes from immunoSEQ multiplex PCR, and its TCRdb copy is limited to in-frame clones, with some not included. The sample yields approximately 25,000 clones, 75% to 85% seen once. Whole-study findings and limits: Tumor-resident clones, often absent from pretreatment blood, expanded after pembrolizumab and then contracted.

Points on this clone: What it binds is unknown.

Per the germline V gene, CDR1 is LNHDA and CDR2 is SQIVND (reference sequence). With 1 base removed from V and 8 bases from J, the gap between germline ends came to 9 bases. The CDR3 runs 13 residues. This sample comprised peripheral blood, obtained 12 weeks after starting pembrolizumab. The chain couples TRBV19 to TRBJ2-1; possibly TRBD1 for D (5 bases). This clonotype was sampled from an adult with mismatch repair-deficient cancer. CDR3 nucleotide sequence: TGTGCCAGTAGTATAGGGCAGGGTGATGAGCAGTTCTTC. Amino acid sequence: CASSIGQGDEQFF.